The source of this T cell receptor beta chain is a study of graft-versus-host responses after intestinal transplantation. Study information: Following induction with anti-thymocyte globulin, all recipients were given tacrolimus and steroids for two to three years.

This clone was recorded only once. Its antigen is not known. The protocol was immunoSEQ multiplex PCR, while the TCRdb copy is restricted to in-frame clones and leaves out a portion. Of tens of thousands of clones in the sample, about 90% are singletons; the top ten hold around 0.6%. The CDR3 is made up of 14 amino acids. Germline CDR1 reads ENHRY; CDR2 reads SYGVKD. J gave up 3 bases and V 6 bases, and 5 bases lay outside the gene matches. The TCR comes from a human donor who was the organ donor for an intestinal transplant. The chain links TRBV10-3 to TRBJ2-1; 7 bases map to TRBD2. The specimen was unstimulated CD4+ T cells sorted from spleen or lymph node cells, collected before transplant. The CDR3 DNA is TGTGCCATCAGAGGGGAGGGGCACTACAATGAGCAGTTCTTC. It yields the protein CAIRGEGHYNEQFF.